This TCR beta chain was captured by sequencing in a study of T cell responses to AZD1222 COVID-19 vaccine. Germline V lookup: CDR1 MNHEY, CDR2 SMNVEV (reference sequence). The CDR3 is 14 residues long. V trimming: 8 bases; J trimming: 6 bases; junction bases outside the gene matches: 7. Libraries were prepared by immunoSEQ multiplex PCR; TCRdb keeps only in-frame clonotypes and omits some of them. Here the sample spans roughly 150,000 clones, 90% to 95% being singletons. Overall study findings and caveats: Vaccine-related CD4 TCRs covered spike, predominating at 160-218 and 743-854. Vaccination with two AZD1222 doses was followed by a rise in Spike-specific TCR breadth and depth. Targets within unmutated variant regions were reportedly found for nearly half of spike-specific TCRs.

Researchers grouped second doses given at about 4 or about 12 weeks into one pool. Turning to this clone: Its antigen is as yet unknown.

The chain couples TRBV27 to TRBJ2-1, with 10 bases fitting TRBD2. This TCR was sampled from an adult who received the AZD1222 COVID-19 vaccine. Sequencing was performed on peripheral blood, taken 28 days after the second AZD1222 dose. In DNA form, the CDR3 reads TGTGCCAGCGCCTCGGGACTAGCGTTCAATGAGCAGTTCTTC. It is translated as CASASGLAFNEQFF.